A selection of T cell receptor beta chains follows, all from one sample in a study of human T cells and chemical hapten exposure. TCRdb itself ran the RACE reads through MiXCR, one entry per CDR3 protein. The sample consists of about 180,000 distinct CDR3 sequences, around 30% of them appearing once. Sequencing was performed on whole blood, taken in connection with sensitization to the hapten diphenylcyclopropenone (DPC). These receptors all come from a woman aged 30 to 39 with alopecia areata. Some clones in this sample may be carry-over from other donors' samples. Each CDR3 is given with its conserved first and last residue. The order of the fields is D gene, V gene, J gene, CDR3 protein. D genes are given only for firm matches.

>TRBD1|TRBV28|TRBJ1-6
CASSPRTGWNSPLHF
>TRBD2|TRBV9|TRBJ2-3
CASSVGLAGVTDTQYF
>.|TRBV30|TRBJ1-3
CAWTDSSSGNTIYF
>.|TRBV10-3|TRBJ2-3
CASGMDSYSTDTQYF
>.|TRBV5-1|TRBJ1-1
CASSLGPGNTEAFF
>.|TRBV11-1|TRBJ2-3
CASSSYVGTQYF
>.|TRBV7-6|TRBJ1-2
CASSPGGADYGYTF
>TRBD1|TRBV5-4|TRBJ1-1
CASSLDRTGVTEAFF
>.|TRBV15|TRBJ1-2
CATSREGVHINYGYTF
>.|TRBV11-2|TRBJ2-2
CASSLVSPLAGELFF
>.|TRBV4-1|TRBJ2-7
CASSQDVASEGYEQYF
>TRBD2|TRBV7-2|TRBJ2-3
CASSLGAGGPDTQYF
>.|TRBV4-2|TRBJ2-7
CASSPGRYEQYF
>TRBD1|TRBV18|TRBJ1-1
CASSPRTGERHTEAFF
>.|TRBV29-1|TRBJ2-3
CSVAGPDTQYF
>.|TRBV3-1|TRBJ1-6
CASSQVLGAGNSPLHF